This passage covers 24 T cell receptor beta chains from one sample sequenced in a study of T-cell reconstitution after alpha-beta-depleted transplantation in children. It was with unique molecular identifiers that the TCRbeta library was prepared. TCRdb ran MiXCR on the PCR reads and lists one entry per CDR3 protein. The sample holds around 300,000 distinct CDR3 sequences; 7.5% to 9% are singletons and the top ten take around 9.8%. The antigens of these receptors remain unknown. Findings and caveats of the study: At one year after transplant, newly produced T cells mostly accounted for T-cell counts and diversity.

Sequencing was performed on peripheral blood, taken 360 days after TCRalphabeta/CD19-depleted stem cell transplant. The source is a female patient between 2 and 10 years old who had a stem cell transplant for Fanconi anemia, so the T cells may come from the graft donor.

At least ten counts were recorded for this clonotype. V usage is TRBV5-1 and J usage is TRBJ2-2, with 9 bases aligning to TRBD2. After removal of 1 base from V and 2 bases from J, the junction contained 6 bases not matched to a gene. Germline CDR1 SGHRS, CDR2 YFSETQ. The CDR3 loop spans 17 amino acids. CDR3 DNA sequence: TGCGCCAGCAGCTTGAGGCGTAGCGGGGGAAACACCGGGGAGCTGTTTTTT. Amino acid sequence: CASSLRRSGGNTGELFF.

This clonotype was found once. The J gene is TRBJ1-1, the V gene TRBV11-2, with a weak D call TRBD1 (6 bases). The CDR3 is 14 residues long. Looked up from germline, CDR1 is SGHAT and CDR2 is FQNNGV. The V gene lost 5 bases and the J gene lost 1 base, with 11 bases spanning the gap. CDR3 bases: TGTGCCAGCAGCCCCGGGACACCGAACACTGAAGCTTTCTTT. This encodes CASSPGTPNTEAFF.

This clonotype was recorded at least ten times. The chain has TRBV6-5 and TRBJ1-2; no reliable D call. This CDR3 spans 17 amino acids. Germline values: CDR1 MNHEY, CDR2 SVGAGI. The V end lost 1 base, the J end lost 2 bases, and 17 bases lay between the germline ends. This CDR3 is CASSYYRGSALNYGYTF. The CDR3, as DNA: TGTGCCAGCAGTTACTACCGCGGGTCAGCGTTAAACTATGGCTACACCTTC.

This clonotype was seen repeatedly, ten times or more. The chain couples TRBV20-1 to TRBJ2-1; perhaps TRBD1 as D (5 bases). CDR3 length equals 14 residues. Germline loops: CDR1 DFQATT, CDR2 SNEGSKA (reference sequence). The germline V and J ends were trimmed by 2 bases and 10 bases, with 18 bases remaining between them. Here the CDR3 DNA reads TGCAGTGCTAGAAGTCAGGGCATCGATGGGGAGCAGTTCTTC. It codes for CSARSQGIDGEQFF.

This sequence joins TRBV6-4 and TRBJ2-6, with unresolved D. CDR1 and CDR2 (germline): MRHNA, SNTAGT. The CDR3 runs 14 residues. The V gene lost 2 bases and the J gene lost 0 bases, with 2 bases spanning the gap. In DNA, the CDR3 is TGTGCCAGCAGTGACAACTCTGGGGCCAACGTCCTGACTTTC. It yields the protein CASSDNSGANVLTF.

This clonotype has only a few counts. This rearrangement joins TRBV7-9 to TRBJ2-7; the D is unclear. The germline CDR1 and CDR2 sequences are SEHNR and FQNEAQ (reference sequence). V gave up 5 bases and J gave up 2 bases, with 7 bases separating them. The CDR3 has 12 amino acids. The CDR3 here is CASSAAAYEQYF. In nucleotides, the CDR3 is TGTGCCAGCAGCGCCGCTGCCTACGAGCAGTACTTC.

The table lists this clonotype with many counts. This chain uses TRBV25-1 with TRBJ1-5; D is possibly TRBD1 (6 bases). V lost 4 bases, J lost 0 bases, and 7 bases lay in between. Germline V gives CDR1 MGHDK, CDR2 SYGVNS. This CDR3 has 14 amino acids. CDR3 residues: CASSGQVSNQPQHF. CDR3 DNA sequence: TGTGCCAGCAGTGGACAGGTTAGCAATCAGCCCCAGCATTTT.

The chain uses TRBV5-1 and TRBJ2-1; 12 bases agree with TRBD2. Germline lookup yields CDR1 SGHRS and CDR2 YFSETQ. CDR3 length: 16 amino acids. V lost 4 bases, J lost 4 bases, and 6 bases stayed unmatched. CDR3 nucleotide sequence: TGCGCCAGCAGCGCTACTAGCGGGGGGCTGTACAATGAGCAGTTCTTC. Amino acids: CASSATSGGLYNEQFF.

This clonotype was recorded many times. V and J are TRBV12-3 or TRBV12-4 and TRBJ1-4; 9 bases fit TRBD1. The CDR3 runs 15 residues. V was clipped by 6 bases and J by 10 bases; unmatched bases: 12. The DNA for the CDR3 is TGTGCCAGCAGGCCGACAGGGGGAAGGCCCCGAAAACTGTTTTTT. The encoded protein is CASRPTGGRPRKLFF.

This clonotype was observed at least ten times. The chain uses TRBV7-6 and TRBJ2-3, with D possibly matching TRBD2 (5 bases). Germline lookup yields CDR1 SGHVS and CDR2 FNYEAQ. V was cut by 5 bases and J by 0 bases, with 15 bases left in between. This CDR3 has 16 residues. The CDR3 sequence is CASSPPAGSSTDTQYF. The CDR3 DNA reads as TGTGCCAGCAGCCCACCCGCGGGTTCTAGCACAGATACGCAGTATTTT.

The CDR3 reads CASSQVRASGSLTGELFF. The CDR3 nucleotides are TGTGCCAGCAGCCAAGTTAGGGCTAGCGGGAGTCTCACCGGGGAGCTGTTTTTT. The chain employs TRBV3-1 and TRBJ2-2, with TRBD2 matching 10 bases. This CDR3 comprises 18 residues. The V and J ends lost 1 base and 4 bases, in that order; junction bases with no gene match: 9. In germline, CDR1 is LGHDT, CDR2 YNNKEL (reference sequence).

This clonotype occurred many times. The CDR3 sequence: CASSLAVTGGWEQFF. CDR3 DNA: TGCGCCAGCAGCTTGGCGGTGACAGGGGGTTGGGAGCAGTTCTTC. The gene calls are TRBV5-1 and TRBJ2-1; TRBD1 matches at 9 bases. Germline V gene sequence: CDR1 SGHRS, CDR2 YFSETQ. This CDR3 region has 15 residues. Trimming took 0 bases from V and 10 from J; bases not matched to a gene: 8.

Comment on this clonotype: A clone one base away is much larger, so this may be a read error. The CDR3 nucleotides are TGTGCCAGCGGCTACGACCGCAGCTCCTATAATTCACCCCTCCACTTT. Translation: CASGYDRSSYNSPLHF. V usage is TRBV13 and J usage is TRBJ1-6; D remains unclear. The CDR3 loop spans 16 amino acids. V was shortened by 8 bases and J by 0 bases, with 14 bases between the two germline ends. CDR1 is PRHDT, CDR2 FYEKMQ, per germline (reference sequence).

This clonotype turned up a few times. The J gene is TRBJ1-2, the V gene TRBV5-1; 8 positions match TRBD1. The CDR3 covers 14 residues. J gave up 5 bases and V 3 bases, and 6 bases lay outside the gene matches. Germline CDR1 and CDR2: SGHRS and YFSETQ. CDR3 loop: CASSSTTGDYGYTF. CDR3 DNA: TGCGCCAGCAGCTCGACGACAGGGGATTATGGCTACACCTTC.

The chain uses TRBV27 and TRBJ1-5, with TRBD1 as a possible D gene (6 bases). CDR3 length equals 13 residues. Per the germline V gene, CDR1 is MNHEY and CDR2 is SMNVEV (reference sequence). The V and J ends lost 4 bases and 6 bases respectively, with 10 bases between them. CDR3 amino acids: CASSSQGSQPQHF. The CDR3 nucleotides are TGTGCCAGCAGTTCACAGGGAAGTCAGCCCCAGCATTTT.

This clonotype was seen many times. The chain has TRBV20-1 and TRBJ2-7; a possible D gene is TRBD1 (5 bases). From germline, CDR1 is DFQATT and CDR2 SNEGSKA (reference sequence). V lost 4 bases and J lost 2, with 21 bases in between. The CDR3 sequence is 16 residues long. CDR3 region: CSAKSPLGRATYEQYF. The CDR3 DNA reads TGCAGTGCTAAATCCCCGCTCGGCAGGGCTACCTACGAGCAGTACTTC.

This clonotype was seen only a few times. V and J are TRBV2 and TRBJ2-3, with D possibly called TRBD1 or TRBD2 (5 bases each). This CDR3 comprises 16 residues. Trimming pared 5 bases from V and 0 bases from J, leaving 15 bases between. Germline CDR1 reads SNHLY; CDR2 reads FYNNEI. The CDR3 spells CASSPPEGPSTDTQYF. The DNA for the CDR3 is TGTGCCAGCAGTCCACCCGAGGGGCCTAGCACAGATACGCAGTATTTT. Full variable domain (missing parts from reference TRBV2 and TRBJ2-3): EPEVTQTPSHQVTQMGQEVILRCVPISNHLYFYWYRQILGQKVEFLVSFYNNEISEKSEIFDDQFSVERPDGSNFTLKIRSTKLEDSAMYFCASSPPEGPSTDTQYFGPGTRLTVL.

The chain couples TRBV7-8 to TRBJ2-5, with unresolved D. CDR1 and CDR2 from the germline V gene are SGHVS and FQNEAQ. The CDR3 spans 16 residues. The V end was cut by 2 bases, the J end by 1 base, with 14 bases between. The DNA for the CDR3 is TGTGCCAGCAGCTTACGAGGTCAGAGGCCCCAAGAGACCCAGTACTTC. Residues: CASSLRGQRPQETQYF.

This clonotype has a count of ten or more. The chain joins TRBV2 to TRBJ2-7; 7 nucleotides align to TRBD2. V lost 5 bases and J lost 0; bases outside the gene matches: 7. The CDR3 loop spans 15 amino acids. Germline V gene data show CDR1 as SNHLY and CDR2 as FYNNEI. The CDR3 region has the DNA TGTGCCAGCAGTTACACTAGCGAGAGCTCCTACGAGCAGTACGTC. Its translation: CASSYTSESSYEQYV.

This clonotype appeared a few times. The chain joins TRBV7-2 to TRBJ2-1; D gene uncertain. V lost 3 bases to trimming and J lost 9 bases, with 12 bases between them. This CDR3 comprises 13 residues. Germline values: CDR1 SGHTA, CDR2 FQGNSA. The CDR3 spells CASSFVAQSEQFF. CDR3 DNA: TGTGCCAGCAGCTTCGTAGCCCAGAGTGAGCAGTTCTTC. Filled out from reference TRBV7-2 and TRBJ2-1, the complete variable domain reads GAGVSQSPSNKVTEKGKDVELRCDPISGHTALYWYRQSLGQGLEFLIYFQGNSAPDKSGLPSDRFSAERTGGSVSTLTIQRTQQEDSAVYLCASSFVAQSEQFFGPGTRLTVL.

Concerning this clonotype: A much larger clone sits a single nucleotide away, making a read error possible. The chain joins TRBV6-5 to TRBJ2-6; D unclear. V lost 4 bases to trimming and J lost 4 bases, with 17 bases between them. Germline lookup yields CDR1 MNHEY and CDR2 SVGAGI. There are 17 residues in the CDR3. CDR3 sequence: CASSLVTLWAGANVLTF. The CDR3 bases are TGTGCCAGCAGTTTAGTCACGTTATGGGCAGGGGCCAACGTCCTGACTTTC.

Ten or more counts support this clonotype. V gene TRBV12-3 or TRBV12-4 combines with J gene TRBJ2-1; the match to TRBD1 covers 8 bases. The length of the CDR3 is 16 residues. Trimming cost V 3 bases and J 2 bases; bases outside gene matches: 6. The DNA for the CDR3 is TGTGCCAGCAGTTTGAGGGACAGGATAGCCTACAATGAGCAGTTCTTC. Protein sequence: CASSLRDRIAYNEQFF.

This clonotype was seen many times. This CDR3 is CASSVGTGLNTEAFF. The CDR3, as DNA: TGTGCCAGCAGCGTAGGGACAGGTTTGAACACTGAAGCTTTCTTT. The chain joins TRBV9 to TRBJ1-1, with 7 nucleotides matching TRBD1. The germline gives CDR1 SGDLS, CDR2 YYNGEE. The length of the CDR3 is 15 residues. Germline trimming cut 0 bases from V and 0 bases from J; bases unmatched to any gene: 2. Full variable domain (outside the CDR3, taken from reference TRBV9 and TRBJ1-1): DSGVTQTPKHLITATGQRVTLRCSPRSGDLSVYWYQQSLDQGLQFLIQYYNGEERAKGNILERFSAQQFPDLHSELNLSSLELGDSALYFCASSVGTGLNTEAFFGQGTRLTVV.

This clonotype was observed at least ten times. The chain has TRBV5-1 and TRBJ1-1; unclear D gene. The CDR3 covers 13 residues. V was shortened by 2 bases and J by 1 base, with 6 bases between the two germline ends. The germline gives CDR1 SGHRS, CDR2 YFSETQ. The CDR3 protein is CASSFLQNTEAFF. Written as DNA, the CDR3 is TGCGCCAGCAGCTTTTTACAGAACACTGAAGCTTTCTTT.